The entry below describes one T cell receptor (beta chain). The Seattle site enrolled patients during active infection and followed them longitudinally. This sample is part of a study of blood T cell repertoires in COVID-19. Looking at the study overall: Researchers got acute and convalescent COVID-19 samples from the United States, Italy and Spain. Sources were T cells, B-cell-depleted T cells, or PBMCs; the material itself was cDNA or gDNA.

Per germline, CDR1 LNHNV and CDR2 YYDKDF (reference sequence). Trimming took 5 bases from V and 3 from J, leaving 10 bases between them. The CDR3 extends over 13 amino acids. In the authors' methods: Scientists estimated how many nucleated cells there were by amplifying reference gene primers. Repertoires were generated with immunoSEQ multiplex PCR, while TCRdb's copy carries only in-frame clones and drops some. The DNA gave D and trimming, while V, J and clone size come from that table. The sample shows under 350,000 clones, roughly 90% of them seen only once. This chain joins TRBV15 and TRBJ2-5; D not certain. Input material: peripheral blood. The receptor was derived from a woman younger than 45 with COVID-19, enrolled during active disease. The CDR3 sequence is CATSPTREETQYF. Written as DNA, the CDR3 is TGTGCCACCAGCCCTACTCGCGAAGAGACCCAGTACTTC.